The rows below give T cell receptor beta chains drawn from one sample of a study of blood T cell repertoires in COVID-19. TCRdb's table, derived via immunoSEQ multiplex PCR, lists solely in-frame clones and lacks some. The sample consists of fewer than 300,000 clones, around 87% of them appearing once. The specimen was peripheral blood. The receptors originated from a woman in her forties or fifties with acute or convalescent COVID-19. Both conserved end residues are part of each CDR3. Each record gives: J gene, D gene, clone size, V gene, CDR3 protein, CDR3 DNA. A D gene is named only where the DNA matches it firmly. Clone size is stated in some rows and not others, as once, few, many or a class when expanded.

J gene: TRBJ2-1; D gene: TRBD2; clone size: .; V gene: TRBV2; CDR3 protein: CASSDRAGVGEQFF; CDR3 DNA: TGTGCCAGCAGTGATAGGGCGGGAGTCGGTGAGCAGTTCTTC
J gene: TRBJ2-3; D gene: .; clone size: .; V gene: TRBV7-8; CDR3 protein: CASSLVGQLPTDTQYF; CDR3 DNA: TGTGCCAGCAGCTTAGTCGGACAGCTACCCACAGATACGCAGTATTTT
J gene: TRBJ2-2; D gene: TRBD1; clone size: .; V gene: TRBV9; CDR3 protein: CASSVRQGIAGELFF; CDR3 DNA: TGTGCCAGCAGCGTTAGACAGGGAATAGCCGGGGAGCTGTTTTTT
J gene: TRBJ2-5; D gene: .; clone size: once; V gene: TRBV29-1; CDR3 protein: CSVVKETQYF; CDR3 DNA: TGCAGCGTTGTTAAAGAGACCCAGTACTTC
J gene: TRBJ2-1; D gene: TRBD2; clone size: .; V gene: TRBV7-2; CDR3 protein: CASSQTGLASEQFF; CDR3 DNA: TGTGCCAGCAGCCAAACGGGACTAGCATCTGAGCAGTTCTTC
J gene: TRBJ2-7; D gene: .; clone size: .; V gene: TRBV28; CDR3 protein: CASSSFAYEQYF; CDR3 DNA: TGTGCCAGCAGCTCCTTCGCCTACGAGCAGTACTTC
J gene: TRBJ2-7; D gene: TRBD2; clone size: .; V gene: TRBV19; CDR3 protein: CATMGLAGDSYEQYF; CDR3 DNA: TGTGCCACCATGGGGCTAGCGGGAGATTCCTACGAGCAGTACTTC
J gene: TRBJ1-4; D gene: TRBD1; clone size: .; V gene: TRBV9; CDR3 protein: CASSVTGTGEVEKLFF; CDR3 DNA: TGTGCCAGCAGCGTTACAGGGACAGGGGAGGTTGAAAAACTGTTTTTT
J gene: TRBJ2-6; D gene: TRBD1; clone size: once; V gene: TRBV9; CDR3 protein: CASSPRTGSLSGANVLTF; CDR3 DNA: TGTGCCAGCAGCCCACGGACAGGGTCCCTCTCTGGGGCCAACGTCCTGACTTTC
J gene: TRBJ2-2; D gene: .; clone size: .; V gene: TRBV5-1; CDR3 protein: CASSHSLMNTGELFF; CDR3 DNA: TGCGCCAGCAGTCACAGCCTCATGAACACCGGGGAGCTGTTTTTT
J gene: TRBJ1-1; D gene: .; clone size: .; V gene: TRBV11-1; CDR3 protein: CANTENTEAFF; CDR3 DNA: TGTGCCAACACCGAGAACACTGAAGCTTTCTTT
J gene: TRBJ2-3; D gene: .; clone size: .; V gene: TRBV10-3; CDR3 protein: CAIRETIPSPTDTQYF; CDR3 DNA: TGTGCCATCAGGGAGACTATCCCGAGCCCCACAGATACGCAGTATTTT
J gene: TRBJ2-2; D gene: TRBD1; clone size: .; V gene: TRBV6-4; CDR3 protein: CASSPTGDTGELFF; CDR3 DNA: TGTGCCAGCAGCCCAACAGGGGATACCGGGGAGCTGTTTTTT
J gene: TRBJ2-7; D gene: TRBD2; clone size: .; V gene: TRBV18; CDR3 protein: CASSPTSGGSYEQYF; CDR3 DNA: TGTGCCAGCTCACCGACTAGCGGGGGATCTTACGAGCAGTACTTC
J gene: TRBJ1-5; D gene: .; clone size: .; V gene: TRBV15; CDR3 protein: CATSRSVGGNQPQHF; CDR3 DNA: TGTGCCACCAGCAGGTCGGTAGGGGGCAATCAGCCCCAGCATTTT
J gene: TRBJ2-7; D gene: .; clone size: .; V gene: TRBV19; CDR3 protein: CASSLQGGPYEQYF; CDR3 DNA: TGTGCCAGTAGCCTCCAGGGGGGCCCCTACGAGCAGTACTTC
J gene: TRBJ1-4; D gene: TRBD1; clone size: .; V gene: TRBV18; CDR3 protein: CASSPGQGGEKLFF; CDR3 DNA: TGTGCCAGCTCACCGGGACAGGGTGGTGAAAAACTGTTTTTT
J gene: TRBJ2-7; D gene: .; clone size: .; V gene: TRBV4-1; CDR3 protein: CASSQEERGPYEQYF; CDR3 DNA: TGCGCCAGCAGCCAAGAGGAAAGGGGTCCCTACGAGCAGTACTTC
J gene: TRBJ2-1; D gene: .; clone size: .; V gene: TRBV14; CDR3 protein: CASSQAGHSEQFF; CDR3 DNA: TGTGCCAGCAGCCAAGCGGGACACTCGGAGCAGTTCTTC
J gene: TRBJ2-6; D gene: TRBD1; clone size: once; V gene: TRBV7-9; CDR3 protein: CASSLPGTGSSSGANVLTF; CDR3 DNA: TGTGCCAGCAGCTTACCCGGGACAGGGAGTTCCTCTGGGGCCAACGTCCTGACTTTC